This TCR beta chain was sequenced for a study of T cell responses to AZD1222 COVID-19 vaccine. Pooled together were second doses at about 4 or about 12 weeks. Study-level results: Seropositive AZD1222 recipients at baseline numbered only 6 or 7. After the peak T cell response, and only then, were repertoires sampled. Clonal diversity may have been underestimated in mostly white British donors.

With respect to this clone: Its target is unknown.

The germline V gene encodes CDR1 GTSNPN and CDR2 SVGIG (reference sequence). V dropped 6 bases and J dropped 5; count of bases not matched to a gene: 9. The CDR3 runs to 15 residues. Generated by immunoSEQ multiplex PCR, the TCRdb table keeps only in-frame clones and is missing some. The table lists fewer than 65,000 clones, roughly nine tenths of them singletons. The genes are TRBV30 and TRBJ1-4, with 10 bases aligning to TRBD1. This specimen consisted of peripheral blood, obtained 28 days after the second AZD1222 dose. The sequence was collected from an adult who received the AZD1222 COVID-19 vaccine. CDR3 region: CACRGGTGVNEKLFF. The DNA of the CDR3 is TGTGCCTGCCGAGGTGGGACAGGGGTGAATGAAAAACTGTTTTTT. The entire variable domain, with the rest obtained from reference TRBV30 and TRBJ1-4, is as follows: SQTIHQWPATLVQPVGSPLSLECTVEGTSNPNLYWYRQAAGRGLQLLFYSVGIGQISSEVPQNLSASRPQDRQFILSSKKLLLSDSGFYLCACRGGTGVNEKLFFGSGTQLSVL.